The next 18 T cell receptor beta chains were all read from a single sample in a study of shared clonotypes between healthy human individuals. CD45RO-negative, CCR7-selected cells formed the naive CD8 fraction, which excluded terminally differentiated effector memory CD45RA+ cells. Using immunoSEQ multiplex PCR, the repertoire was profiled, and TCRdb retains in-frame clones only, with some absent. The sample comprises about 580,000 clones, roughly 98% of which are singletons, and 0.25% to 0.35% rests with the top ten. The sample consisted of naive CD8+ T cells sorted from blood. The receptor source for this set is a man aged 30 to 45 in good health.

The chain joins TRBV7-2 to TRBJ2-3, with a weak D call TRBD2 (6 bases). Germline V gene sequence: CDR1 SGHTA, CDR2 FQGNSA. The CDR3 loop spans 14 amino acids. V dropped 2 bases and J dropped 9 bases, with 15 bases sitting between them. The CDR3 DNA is TGTGCCAGCAGCTTACCCGGACTATTGTCCACGCAGTATTTT. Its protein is CASSLPGLLSTQYF.

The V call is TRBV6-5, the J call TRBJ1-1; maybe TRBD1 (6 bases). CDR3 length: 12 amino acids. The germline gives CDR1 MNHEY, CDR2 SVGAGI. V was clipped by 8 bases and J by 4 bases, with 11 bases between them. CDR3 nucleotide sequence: TGTGCCAGCCAGGGGACTCTCACTGAAGCTTTCTTT. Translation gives CASQGTLTEAFF.

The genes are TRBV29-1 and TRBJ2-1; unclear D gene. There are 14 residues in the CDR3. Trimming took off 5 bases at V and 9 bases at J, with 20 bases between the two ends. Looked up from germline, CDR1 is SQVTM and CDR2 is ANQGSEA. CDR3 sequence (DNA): TGCAGCGTTCCCCTACCTACCCAGATACGTGAGCAGTTCTTC. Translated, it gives CSVPLPTQIREQFF.

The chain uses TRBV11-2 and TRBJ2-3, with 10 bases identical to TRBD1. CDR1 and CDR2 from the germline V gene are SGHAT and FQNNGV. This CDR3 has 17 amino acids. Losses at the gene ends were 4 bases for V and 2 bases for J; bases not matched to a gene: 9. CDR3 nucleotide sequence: TGTGCCAGCAGCTACACTGTCGGGACAGGGGACACAGATACGCAGTATTTT. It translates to CASSYTVGTGDTDTQYF. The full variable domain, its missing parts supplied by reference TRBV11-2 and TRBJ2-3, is EAGVAQSPRYKIIEKRQSVAFWCNPISGHATLYWYQQILGQGPKLLIQFQNNGVVDDSQLPKDRFSAERLKGVDSTLKIQPAKLEDSAVYLCASSYTVGTGDTDTQYFGPGTRLTVL.

This CDR3 reads CSVNGLAEAYEQFF. The CDR3 DNA is TGCAGCGTCAATGGGCTAGCGGAGGCCTATGAGCAGTTCTTC. V usage is TRBV29-1 and J usage is TRBJ2-1; 7 nucleotides line up with TRBD2. The germline gives CDR1 SQVTM, CDR2 ANQGSEA. The CDR3 is 14 residues long. V gave up 6 bases and J gave up 8 bases; unmatched junction bases: 13.

This CDR3 is CASSSPGTGDTEAFF. Written as DNA, the CDR3 is TGCGCCAGCAGCTCCCCCGGGACAGGGGACACTGAAGCTTTCTTT. V and J are TRBV5-1 and TRBJ1-1, with 10 bases identical to TRBD1. CDR3 length: 15 residues. Germline V gene sequence: CDR1 SGHRS, CDR2 YFSETQ. With 3 bases clipped from V and 3 bases from J, the junction kept 5 bases outside the gene matches.

The CDR3 sequence: CASTPIARNTIYF. In DNA, the CDR3 is TGTGCCAGTACCCCTATAGCCAGAAACACCATATATTTT. This rearrangement joins TRBV19 to TRBJ1-3; the D is unclear. The germline V gene has CDR1 LNHDA and CDR2 SQIVND (reference sequence). The CDR3 covers 13 residues. Trimming pared 7 bases from V and 5 bases from J, leaving 12 bases between.

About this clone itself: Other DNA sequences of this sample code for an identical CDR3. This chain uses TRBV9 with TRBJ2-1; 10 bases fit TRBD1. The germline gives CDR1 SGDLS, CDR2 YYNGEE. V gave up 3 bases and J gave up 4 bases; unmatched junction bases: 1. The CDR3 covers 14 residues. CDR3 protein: CASSAGQGYNEQFF. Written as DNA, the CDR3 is TGTGCCAGCAGCGCGGGACAGGGGTACAATGAGCAGTTCTTC.

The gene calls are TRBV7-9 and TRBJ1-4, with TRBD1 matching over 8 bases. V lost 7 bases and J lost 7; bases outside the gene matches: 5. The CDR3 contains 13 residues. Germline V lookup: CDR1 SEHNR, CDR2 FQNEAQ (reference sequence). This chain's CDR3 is CASIDRGGEKLFF. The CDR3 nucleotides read TGTGCCAGCATCGACAGGGGTGGTGAAAAACTGTTTTTT.

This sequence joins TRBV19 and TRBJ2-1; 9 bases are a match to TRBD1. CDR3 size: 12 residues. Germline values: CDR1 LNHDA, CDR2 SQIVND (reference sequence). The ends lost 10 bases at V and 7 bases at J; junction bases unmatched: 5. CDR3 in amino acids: CATPTGGNEQFF. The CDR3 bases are TGTGCCACCCCGACAGGGGGGAATGAGCAGTTCTTC.

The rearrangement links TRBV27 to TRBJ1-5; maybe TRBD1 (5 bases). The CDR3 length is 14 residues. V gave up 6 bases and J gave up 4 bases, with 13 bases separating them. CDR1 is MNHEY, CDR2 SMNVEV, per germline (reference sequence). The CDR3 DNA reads TGTGCCAGCAGCACCGGGACGGCGAATCAGCCCCAGCATTTT. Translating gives CASSTGTANQPQHF.

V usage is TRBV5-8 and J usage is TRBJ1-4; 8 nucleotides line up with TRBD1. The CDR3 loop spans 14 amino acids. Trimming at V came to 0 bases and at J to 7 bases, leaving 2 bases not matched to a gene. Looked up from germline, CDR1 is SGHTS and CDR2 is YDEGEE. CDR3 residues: CASSLGTGTEKLFF. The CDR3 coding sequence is TGTGCCAGCAGCTTGGGGACAGGGACTGAAAAACTGTTTTTT.

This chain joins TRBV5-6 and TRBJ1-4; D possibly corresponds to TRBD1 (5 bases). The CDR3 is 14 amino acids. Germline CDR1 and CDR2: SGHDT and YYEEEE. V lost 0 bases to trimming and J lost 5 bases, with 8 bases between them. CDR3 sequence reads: CASSLVTENEKLFF. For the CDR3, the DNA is TGTGCCAGCAGCTTGGTGACAGAGAATGAAAAACTGTTTTTT.

In DNA form, the CDR3 reads TGCGCCAGCAGCCTCCGAGGGGACGAGCAGTACTTC. Residues: CASSLRGDEQYF. The V call is TRBV4-1, the J call TRBJ2-7; D tentatively reads TRBD1 or TRBD2 (5 bases each). The V end lost 4 bases, the J end lost 5 bases, and 9 bases lay between the germline ends. Germline loops: CDR1 MGHRA, CDR2 YSYEKL. The CDR3 spans 12 residues.

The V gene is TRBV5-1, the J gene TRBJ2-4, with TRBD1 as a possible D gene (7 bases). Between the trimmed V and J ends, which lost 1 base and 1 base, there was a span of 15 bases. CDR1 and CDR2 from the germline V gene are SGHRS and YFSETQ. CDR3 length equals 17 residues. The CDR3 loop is CASSLHGQEGAKNIQYF. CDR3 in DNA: TGCGCCAGCAGCTTGCATGGACAGGAGGGGGCCAAAAACATTCAGTACTTC. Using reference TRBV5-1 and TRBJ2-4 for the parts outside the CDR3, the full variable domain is KAGVTQTPRYLIKTRGQQVTLSCSPISGHRSVSWYQQTPGQGLQFLFEYFSETQRNKGNFPGRFSGRQFSNSRSEMNVSTLELGDSALYLCASSLHGQEGAKNIQYFGAGTRLSVL.

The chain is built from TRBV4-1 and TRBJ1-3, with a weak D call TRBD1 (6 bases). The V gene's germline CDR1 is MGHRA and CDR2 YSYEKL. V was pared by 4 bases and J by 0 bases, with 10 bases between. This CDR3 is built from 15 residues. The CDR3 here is CASSLRGASGNTIYF. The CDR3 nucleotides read TGCGCCAGCAGCCTTCGGGGGGCCTCTGGAAACACCATATATTTT.

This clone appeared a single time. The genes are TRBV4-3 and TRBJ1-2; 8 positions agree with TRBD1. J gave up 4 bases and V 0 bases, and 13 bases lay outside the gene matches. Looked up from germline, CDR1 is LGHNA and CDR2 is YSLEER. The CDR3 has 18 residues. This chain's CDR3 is CASSQDRDRMMIRYGYTF. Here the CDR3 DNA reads TGCGCCAGCAGCCAAGATCGGGACAGGATGATGATTCGCTATGGCTACACCTTC.

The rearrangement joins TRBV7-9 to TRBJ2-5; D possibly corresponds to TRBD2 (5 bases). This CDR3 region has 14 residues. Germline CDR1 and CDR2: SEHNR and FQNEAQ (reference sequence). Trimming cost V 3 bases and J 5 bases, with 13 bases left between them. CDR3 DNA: TGTGCCAGCAGCTTCCGGGATACATGGGAGACCCAGTACTTC. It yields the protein CASSFRDTWETQYF.